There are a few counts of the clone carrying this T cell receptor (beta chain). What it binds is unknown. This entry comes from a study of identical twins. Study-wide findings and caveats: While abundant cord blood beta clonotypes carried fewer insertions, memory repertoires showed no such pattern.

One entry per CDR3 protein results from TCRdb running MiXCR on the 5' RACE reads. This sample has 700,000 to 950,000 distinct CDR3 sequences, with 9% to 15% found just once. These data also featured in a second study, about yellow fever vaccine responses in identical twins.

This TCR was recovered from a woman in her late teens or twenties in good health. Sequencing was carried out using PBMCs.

Here the CDR3 reads CASTLAEGSAFF. The CDR3, as DNA: TGTGCCAGCACCCTCGCGGAGGGGTCAGCTTTCTTT. This chain connects TRBV2 to TRBJ1-1; D is perhaps TRBD1 (5 bases). V was shortened by 7 bases and J by 10 bases, with 16 bases between the two germline ends. The V gene's germline CDR1 is SNHLY and CDR2 FYNNEI. This CDR3 is 12 amino acids long.